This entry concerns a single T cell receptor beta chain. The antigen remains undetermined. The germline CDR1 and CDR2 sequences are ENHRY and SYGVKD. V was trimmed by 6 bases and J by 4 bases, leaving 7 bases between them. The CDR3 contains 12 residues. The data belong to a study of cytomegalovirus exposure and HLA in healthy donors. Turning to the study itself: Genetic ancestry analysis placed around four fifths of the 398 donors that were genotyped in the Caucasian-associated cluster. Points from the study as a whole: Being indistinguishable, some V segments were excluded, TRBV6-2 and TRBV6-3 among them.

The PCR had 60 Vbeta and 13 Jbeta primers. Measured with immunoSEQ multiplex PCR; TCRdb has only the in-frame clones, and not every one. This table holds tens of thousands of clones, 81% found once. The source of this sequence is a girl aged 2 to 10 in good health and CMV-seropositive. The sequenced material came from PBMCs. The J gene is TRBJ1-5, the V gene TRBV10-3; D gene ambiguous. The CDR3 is CAISAQNQPQHF. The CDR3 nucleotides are TGTGCCATCAGCGCACAAAATCAGCCCCAGCATTTT.